These T cell receptor beta chains were read from a single sample in a study of T cells in tumors after PD-1 blockade. Produced via immunoSEQ multiplex PCR; TCRdb's table is partial and in-frame only. In the table there are 50,000 or so clones, roughly 79% of which are singletons. The sample consisted of PBMCs, taken before anti-PD-1 treatment. The receptors stem from a human donor with basal cell carcinoma. Both conserved end residues are part of each CDR3. A D gene is named only where the DNA matches it firmly. For some rows the clone size is stated as once, few or many, or as a class when expanded; others skip it.

v_call	d_call	cdr3_length	clone_size	j_call	cdr3_nt	cdr3_aa
TRBV5-1	TRBD1	14	-	TRBJ2-7	TGCGCCAGCAGAAAGACAGGGGGACCCTACGAGCAGTACTTC	CASRKTGGPYEQYF
TRBV15	TRBD1	14	-	TRBJ1-5	TGTGCCACCGGGGACAGGGGGCTTGGTCAGCCCCAGCATTTT	CATGDRGLGQPQHF
TRBV7-2	-	15	-	TRBJ1-3	TGTGCCAGCAGCTTAGCAACGGGGGCTGGAAACACCATATATTTT	CASSLATGAGNTIYF
TRBV7-3	TRBD2	17	-	TRBJ2-1	TGTGCCAGCAGCTTGACTAGCGGGAGCCTCTCCTACAATGAGCAGTTCTTC	CASSLTSGSLSYNEQFF
TRBV5-1	-	15	-	TRBJ1-1	TGCGCCAGCAGCTTGGTTCCGGGGGCGAACACTGAAGCTTTCTTT	CASSLVPGANTEAFF
TRBV2	-	13	-	TRBJ1-1	TGTGCCACCACGCCGTACCCGAACACTGAAGCTTTCTTT	CATTPYPNTEAFF
TRBV28	-	18	-	TRBJ1-6	TGTGCCAGCAGTCCTCGGACAGCTCTTAGCTCCTATAATTCACCCCTCCACTTT	CASSPRTALSSYNSPLHF
TRBV5-4	TRBD1	14	-	TRBJ1-1	TGTGCCAGCAGCTCCGGGACAGGGGATACCGGAGCTTTCTTT	CASSSGTGDTGAFF
TRBV18	-	16	once	TRBJ2-5	TGTGCCAGCTCGCCCCTGGGCCAGAGAGGGGGAGAGACCCAGTACTTC	CASSPLGQRGGETQYF
TRBV18	TRBD1	14	-	TRBJ1-4	TGTGCCAGCTCTCGCGGGACAGGGGATGAAAAACTGTTTTTT	CASSRGTGDEKLFF
TRBV4-1	-	15	-	TRBJ2-2	TGCGCCAGCAGCCATCCACGTGGGGGTTCGGGGGAGCTGTTTTTT	CASSHPRGGSGELFF
TRBV6-5	-	15	-	TRBJ1-5	TGTGCCAGCAGGAGGACAGCCTTCAGTGATCAGCCCCAGCATTTT	CASRRTAFSDQPQHF
TRBV3-1/TRBV3-2	-	14	-	TRBJ1-5	TGTGCCAGCAGCCAACAACAGGGTGCTCAGCCCCAGCATTTT	CASSQQQGAQPQHF
TRBV28	-	16	few	TRBJ1-2	TGTGCCAGCAGTTTATCGACCGGGACCGCTAACTATGGCTACACCTTC	CASSLSTGTANYGYTF
TRBV20-1	TRBD1	15	few	TRBJ2-7	TGCAGTGCTAGTGTGGGACAGAATCCCAGCTACGAGCAGTACTTC	CSASVGQNPSYEQYF
TRBV25-1	-	12	-	TRBJ2-5	TGTGCCAGCAGTGTTGGAGGGGAGACCCAGTACTTC	CASSVGGETQYF
TRBV5-5	TRBD1	16	-	TRBJ2-5	TGTGCCAGCAGCGGAGGACCGGGGACAGGGTTGGAGACCCAGTACTTC	CASSGGPGTGLETQYF
TRBV5-5	-	18	-	TRBJ2-3	TGTGCCAGCAGCTCGGGGGAGTGGGGGGGCCGGGGACCAGATACGCAGTATTTT	CASSSGEWGGRGPDTQYF
TRBV6-4	TRBD2	20	-	TRBJ2-7	TGTGCCAGCAGTACCCCCACCCCGGGACTAGCGGGCCCGGAAGCCTACGAGCAGTACTTC	CASSTPTPGLAGPEAYEQYF
TRBV27	TRBD2	16	-	TRBJ2-3	TGTGCCAGCATGTACGGGGGGGCGCAGGCGTCAGATACGCAGTATTTT	CASMYGGAQASDTQYF
TRBV6-2/TRBV6-3	TRBD1	18	-	TRBJ1-5	TGTGCCAGCAGTTACTCCCGGGACAGGGCGAGTTTTAATCAGCCCCAGCATTTT	CASSYSRDRASFNQPQHF
TRBV19	-	12	-	TRBJ2-6	TGTGCCAGTAGTCTTAGGGCCACCGTCCTGACTTTC	CASSLRATVLTF
TRBV3-1/TRBV3-2	-	13	few	TRBJ1-2	TGTGCCAGCAGCCCCCAGGATAACTATGGCTACACCTTC	CASSPQDNYGYTF
TRBV25-1	TRBD2	18	-	TRBJ2-1	TGTGCCAGCAGTGAATCGTGGACTAGCGGGCGCTCCTACAATGAGCAGTTCTTC	CASSESWTSGRSYNEQFF
TRBV4-2	-	14	-	TRBJ1-1	TGTGCCAGCAGCGAGAACAGGATGAACACTGAAGCTTTCTTT	CASSENRMNTEAFF
TRBV2	TRBD2	15	-	TRBJ2-2	TGTGCCAGCAGTCCTAGCGGGAGCGAGACCGGGGAGCTGTTTTTT	CASSPSGSETGELFF
TRBV7-9	-	14	-	TRBJ2-1	TGTGCCAGCAGCTTAGGGAACACCTACAATGAGCAGTTCTTC	CASSLGNTYNEQFF
TRBV28	TRBD1	12	-	TRBJ1-5	TGTGCCAGCACTCAAAAAGGGGGACAGAGACGGTTT	CASTQKGGQRRF
TRBV18	TRBD1	13	medium-sized	TRBJ1-1	TGTGCCAGCACGGGACAGGCGAACACTGAAGCTTTCTTT	CASTGQANTEAFF
TRBV7-6	TRBD1	13	-	TRBJ2-7	TGTGCCAGCACCGGGGACAGCTCCTACGAGCAGTACTTC	CASTGDSSYEQYF
TRBV7-9	-	15	-	TRBJ2-5	TGTGCCAGCAGCTTAGAGGCGGCAAGCCGCGAGACCCAGTACTTC	CASSLEAASRETQYF
TRBV15	-	15	few	TRBJ1-5	TGTGCCACCAGCAGCGATAAGGGCTTCAATCAGCCCCAGCATTTT	CATSSDKGFNQPQHF
TRBV25-1	-	15	-	TRBJ1-6	TGTGCCAGCACCCCGACAGAGGCCCTTGGATTACCCCTCCACTTT	CASTPTEALGLPLHF
TRBV10-1	TRBD2	13	-	TRBJ2-7	TGCGCCAGCAGTGAGTCAAGGACTAGTCAGCAGTACTTC	CASSESRTSQQYF
TRBV12-3/TRBV12-4	-	12	-	TRBJ1-1	TGTGCCAGCAGTTTAGCGGTCACTGAAGCTTTCTTT	CASSLAVTEAFF
TRBV5-5	-	16	once	TRBJ1-1	TGTGCCAGCAGCCATAGACAAGAATTGAGAAACACTGAAGCTTTCTTT	CASSHRQELRNTEAFF
TRBV7-9	-	15	-	TRBJ2-1	TGTGCCAGCAGCTTAGACGGGGACTCCTACAATGAGCAGTTCTTC	CASSLDGDSYNEQFF